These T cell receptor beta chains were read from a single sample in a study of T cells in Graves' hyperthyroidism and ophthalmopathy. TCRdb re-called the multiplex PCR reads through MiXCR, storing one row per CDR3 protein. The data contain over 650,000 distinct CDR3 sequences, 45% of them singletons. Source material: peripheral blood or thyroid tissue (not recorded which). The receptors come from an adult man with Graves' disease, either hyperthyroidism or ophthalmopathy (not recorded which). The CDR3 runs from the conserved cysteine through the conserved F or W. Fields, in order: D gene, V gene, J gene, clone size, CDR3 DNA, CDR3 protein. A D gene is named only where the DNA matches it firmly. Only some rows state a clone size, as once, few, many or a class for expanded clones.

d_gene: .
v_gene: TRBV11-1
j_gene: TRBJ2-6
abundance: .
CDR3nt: TGTGCCAGCTTGGTTACTGGGGCCAACGTCCTGACTTTC
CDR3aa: CASLVTGANVLTF

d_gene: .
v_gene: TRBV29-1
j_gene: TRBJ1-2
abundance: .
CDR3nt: TGCAGCGTTGTGGCTAGCGGCTACACCTTC
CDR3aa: CSVVASGYTF

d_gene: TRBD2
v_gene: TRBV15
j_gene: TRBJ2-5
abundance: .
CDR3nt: TGTGCCACCAGCAGAGGAAAACTAGCGCGCGGGGGGGGCCAAGAGACCCAGTACTTC
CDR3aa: CATSRGKLARGGGQETQYF

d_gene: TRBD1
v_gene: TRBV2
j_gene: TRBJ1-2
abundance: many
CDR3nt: TGTGCCAGCAGACGACAGGGTTCGGATGGCTACACCTTC
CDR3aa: CASRRQGSDGYTF

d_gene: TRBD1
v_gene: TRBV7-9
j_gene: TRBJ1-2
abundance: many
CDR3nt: TGTGCCAGCAGCGGGGACAGATCCTATGGCTACACCTTC
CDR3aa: CASSGDRSYGYTF

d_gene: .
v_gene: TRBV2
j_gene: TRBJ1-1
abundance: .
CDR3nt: TGTGCCAGCATGGCGGGGGGATTGTTGAACACTGAAGCTTTCTTT
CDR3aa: CASMAGGLLNTEAFF

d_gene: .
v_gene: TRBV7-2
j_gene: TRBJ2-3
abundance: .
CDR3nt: TGTGCCAGCAGAACTTGGTCCTTTACAGATACGCAGTATTTT
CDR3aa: CASRTWSFTDTQYF

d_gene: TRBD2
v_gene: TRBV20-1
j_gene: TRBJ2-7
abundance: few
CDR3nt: TGCAGTGCTAGAGTGACGACTAGCGGCTTCTACGAGCAGTACTTC
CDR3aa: CSARVTTSGFYEQYF

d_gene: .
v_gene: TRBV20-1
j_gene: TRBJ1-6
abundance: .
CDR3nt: TGCAGTGCTAGTTTGATCGACATGAGTCGCCTCCACTTT
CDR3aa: CSASLIDMSRLHF

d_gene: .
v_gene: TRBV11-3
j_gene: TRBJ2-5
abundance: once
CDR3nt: TGTGCCAGCAGCTTAATGGGGGGCAGTCCCCAAGAGACCCAGTACTTC
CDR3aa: CASSLMGGSPQETQYF

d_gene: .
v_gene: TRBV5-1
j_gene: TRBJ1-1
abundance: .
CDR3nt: TGCGCCAGCAGCTATGGAGTGGGGAACACTGAAGCTTTCTTT
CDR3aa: CASSYGVGNTEAFF

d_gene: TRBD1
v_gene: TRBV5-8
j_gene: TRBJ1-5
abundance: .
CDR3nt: TGTGCCAGCAGCTTGGGGGACAGGTTAACTCCCCAGCATTTT
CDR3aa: CASSLGDRLTPQHF

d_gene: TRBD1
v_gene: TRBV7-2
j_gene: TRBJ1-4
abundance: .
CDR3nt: TGTGCCAGCAGCCAAGAGGGACAGGGGACTGAAAAACTGTTTTTT
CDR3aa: CASSQEGQGTEKLFF

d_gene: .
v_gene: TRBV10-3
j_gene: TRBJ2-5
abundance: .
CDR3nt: TGTGCCACCCGCGACTCCCCTCTTGAAGAGACCCAGTACTTC
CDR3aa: CATRDSPLEETQYF

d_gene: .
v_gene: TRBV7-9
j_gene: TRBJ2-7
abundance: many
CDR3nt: TGTGCCAGCAGCCCTGGGATGACCTACGAGCAGTACTTC
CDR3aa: CASSPGMTYEQYF

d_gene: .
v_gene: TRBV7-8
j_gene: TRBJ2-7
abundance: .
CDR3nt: TGTGCCAGCAGCTTAGCGGGGGATAGGAACTACGAGCAGTACTTC
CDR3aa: CASSLAGDRNYEQYF

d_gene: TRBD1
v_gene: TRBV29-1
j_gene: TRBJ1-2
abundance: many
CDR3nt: TGCAGCGTTGACGCGACAGGGGCCCGCGGCGATGGCTACACCTTC
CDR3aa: CSVDATGARGDGYTF

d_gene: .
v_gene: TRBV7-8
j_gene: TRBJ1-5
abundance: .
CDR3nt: TGTGCCAGCAGCTTGTCTACCGGGGACCAGCCCCAGCATTTT
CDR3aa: CASSLSTGDQPQHF

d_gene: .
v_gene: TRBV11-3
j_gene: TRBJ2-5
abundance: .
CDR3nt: TGTGCCAGCAGCCCCGGTGGGGCCGAAGAGACCCAGTACTTC
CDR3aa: CASSPGGAEETQYF

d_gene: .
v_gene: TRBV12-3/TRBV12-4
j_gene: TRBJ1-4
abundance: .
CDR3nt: TGTGCCAGCAGTTCGGGTGGAAAGGGAAAACTGTTTTTT
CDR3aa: CASSSGGKGKLFF

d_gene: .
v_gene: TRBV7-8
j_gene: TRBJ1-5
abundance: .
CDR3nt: TGTGCCTGCAGCTTAGCCCGACAAAATCAGCCCCAGCATTTT
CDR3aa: CACSLARQNQPQHF

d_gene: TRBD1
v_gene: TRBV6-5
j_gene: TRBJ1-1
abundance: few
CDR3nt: TGTGCCAGCAGTTACTATTGGCAGGGGGACCCCAGCGCTGAAGCTTTCTTT
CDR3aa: CASSYYWQGDPSAEAFF

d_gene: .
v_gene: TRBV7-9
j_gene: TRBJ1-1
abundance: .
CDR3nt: TGTGCCAGCAGCGCTGCAAGGGAAGGGAAGAAGAACACTGAAGCTTTCTTT
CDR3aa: CASSAAREGKKNTEAFF

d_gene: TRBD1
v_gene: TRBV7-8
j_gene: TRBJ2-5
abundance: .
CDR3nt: TGTGCCAGCAGCTTTGGGACAGGGGCCTACCAAGAGACCCAGTACTTC
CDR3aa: CASSFGTGAYQETQYF